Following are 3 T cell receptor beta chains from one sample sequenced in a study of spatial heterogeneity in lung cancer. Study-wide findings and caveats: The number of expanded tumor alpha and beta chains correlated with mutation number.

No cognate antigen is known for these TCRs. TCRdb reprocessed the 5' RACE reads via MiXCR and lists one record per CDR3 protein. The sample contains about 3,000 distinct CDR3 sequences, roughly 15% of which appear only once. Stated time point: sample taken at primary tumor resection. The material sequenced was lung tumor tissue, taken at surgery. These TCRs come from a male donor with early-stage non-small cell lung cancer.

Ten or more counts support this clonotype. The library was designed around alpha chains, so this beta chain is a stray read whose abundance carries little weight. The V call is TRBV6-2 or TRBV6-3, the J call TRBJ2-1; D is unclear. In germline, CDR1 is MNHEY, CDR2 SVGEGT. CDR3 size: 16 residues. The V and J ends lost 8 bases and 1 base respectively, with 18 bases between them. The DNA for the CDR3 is TGTGCCAGCTGCCGATCATTTTTGGGGTCCTACAATGAGCAGTTCTTC. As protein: CASCRSFLGSYNEQFF.

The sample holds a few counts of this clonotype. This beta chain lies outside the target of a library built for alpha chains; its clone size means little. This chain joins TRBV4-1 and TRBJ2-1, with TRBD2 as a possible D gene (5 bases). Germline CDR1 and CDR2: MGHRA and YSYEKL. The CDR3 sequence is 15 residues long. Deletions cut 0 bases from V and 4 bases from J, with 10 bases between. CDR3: CASSQDGVIYNEQFF. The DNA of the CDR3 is TGCGCCAGCAGCCAAGACGGGGTGATATACAATGAGCAGTTCTTC.

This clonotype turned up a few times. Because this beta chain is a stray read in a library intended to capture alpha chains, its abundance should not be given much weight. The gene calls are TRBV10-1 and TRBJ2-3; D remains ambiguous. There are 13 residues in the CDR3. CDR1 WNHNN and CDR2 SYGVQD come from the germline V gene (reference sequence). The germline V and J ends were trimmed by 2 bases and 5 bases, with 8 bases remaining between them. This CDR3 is CASSELSVDTQYF. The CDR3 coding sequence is TGCGCCAGCAGTGAGCTATCCGTAGATACGCAGTATTTT.